The clone carrying this T cell receptor beta chain was seen only a few times. Its antigen remains unidentified. The CDR3 extends over 15 amino acids. Germline V gene sequence: CDR1 SGHRS, CDR2 YFSETQ. The V gene end was trimmed by 4 bases and the J gene end by 5 bases; junction bases not matched to a gene: 11. This sample stems from a study of vaccination and CD4 T cells after COVID-19. Oncomine TCR Beta short-read sequencing was applied to DNA from cultured CD4+ T cells. One entry per CDR3 protein, called by TCRdb with MiXCR from the PCR reads. The sample has 10,000 to 15,000 distinct CDR3 sequences, 45% to 60% seen once; the top ten hold roughly a quarter. Treatment described: approximately 11-day PBMC culture with coronavirus spike peptide pools or control peptides (ViraFEST assay).

This TCR derives from a human donor who had recovered from COVID-19. The genes are TRBV5-1 and TRBJ2-5; 7 nucleotides line up with TRBD2. The sequenced sample was CD4+ T cells from blood, cultured in vitro. Here the CDR3 reads CASSPTTSLRETQYF. CDR3 coding DNA: TGCGCCAGCAGCCCAACGACTAGCCTTCGGGAGACCCAGTACTTC. Supplemented by reference TRBV5-1 and TRBJ2-5, the full variable domain reads KAGVTQTPRYLIKTRGQQVTLSCSPISGHRSVSWYQQTPGQGLQFLFEYFSETQRNKGNFPGRFSGRQFSNSRSEMNVSTLELGDSALYLCASSPTTSLRETQYFGPGTRLLVL.